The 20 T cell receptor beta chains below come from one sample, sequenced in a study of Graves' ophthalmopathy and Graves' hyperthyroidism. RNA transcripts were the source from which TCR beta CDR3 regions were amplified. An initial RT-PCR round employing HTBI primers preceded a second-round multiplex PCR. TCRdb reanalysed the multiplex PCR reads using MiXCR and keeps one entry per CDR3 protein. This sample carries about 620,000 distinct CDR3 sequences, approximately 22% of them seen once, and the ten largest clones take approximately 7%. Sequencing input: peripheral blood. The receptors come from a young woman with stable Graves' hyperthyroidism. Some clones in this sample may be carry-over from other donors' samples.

Here the CDR3 reads CASSSPIGQGRDIQYF. CDR3 in DNA: TGTGCCAGCAGCTCACCAATAGGACAGGGGCGAGACATTCAGTACTTC. The genes are TRBV7-9 and TRBJ2-4; TRBD1 matches at 9 bases. Germline CDR1 and CDR2: SEHNR and FQNEAQ (reference sequence). This CDR3 has 16 residues. With V trimmed by 4 bases and J by 8 bases, 12 bases remained unmatched.

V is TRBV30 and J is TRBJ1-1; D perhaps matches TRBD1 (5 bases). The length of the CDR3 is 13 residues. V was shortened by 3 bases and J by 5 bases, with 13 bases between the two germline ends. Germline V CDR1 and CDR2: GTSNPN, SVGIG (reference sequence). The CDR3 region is CAWSVLQATEAFF. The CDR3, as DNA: TGTGCCTGGAGCGTACTACAGGCGACTGAAGCTTTCTTT.

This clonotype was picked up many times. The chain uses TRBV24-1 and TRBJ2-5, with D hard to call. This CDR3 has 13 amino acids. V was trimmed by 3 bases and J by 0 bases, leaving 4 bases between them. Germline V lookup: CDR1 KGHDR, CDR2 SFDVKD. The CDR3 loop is CATSDGHQETQYF. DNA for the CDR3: TGTGCCACCAGTGATGGTCACCAAGAGACCCAGTACTTC.

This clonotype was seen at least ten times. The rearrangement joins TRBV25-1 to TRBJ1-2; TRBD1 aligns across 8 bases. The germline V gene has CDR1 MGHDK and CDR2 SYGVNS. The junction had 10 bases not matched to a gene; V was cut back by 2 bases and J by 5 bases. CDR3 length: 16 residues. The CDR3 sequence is CASSENPGQGGYGYTF. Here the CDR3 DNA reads TGTGCCAGCAGTGAAAACCCTGGACAGGGTGGTTATGGCTACACCTTC.

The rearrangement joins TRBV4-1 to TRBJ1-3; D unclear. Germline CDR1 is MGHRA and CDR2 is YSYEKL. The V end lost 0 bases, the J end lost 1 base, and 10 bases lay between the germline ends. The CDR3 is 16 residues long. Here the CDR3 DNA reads TGCGCCAGCAGCCAAGATTGGGTAGGGTCTGGAAACACCATATATTTT. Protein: CASSQDWVGSGNTIYF.

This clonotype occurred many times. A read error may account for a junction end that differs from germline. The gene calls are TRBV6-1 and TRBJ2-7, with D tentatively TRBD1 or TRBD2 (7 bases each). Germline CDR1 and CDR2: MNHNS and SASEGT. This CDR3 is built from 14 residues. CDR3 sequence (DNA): TGTACCAGCATCGGGGGGACAGATTCCTACGAGCAGTACTTC. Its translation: CTSIGGTDSYEQYF.

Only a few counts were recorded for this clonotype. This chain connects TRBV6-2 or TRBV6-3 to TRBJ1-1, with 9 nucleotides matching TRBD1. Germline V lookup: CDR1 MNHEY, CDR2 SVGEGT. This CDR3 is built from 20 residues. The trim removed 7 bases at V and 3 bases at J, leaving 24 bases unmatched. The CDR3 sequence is CASNQPGDRDIWRSDTEAFF. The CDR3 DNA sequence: TGTGCCAGCAACCAACCAGGGGACAGGGACATTTGGCGTTCGGACACTGAAGCTTTCTTT.

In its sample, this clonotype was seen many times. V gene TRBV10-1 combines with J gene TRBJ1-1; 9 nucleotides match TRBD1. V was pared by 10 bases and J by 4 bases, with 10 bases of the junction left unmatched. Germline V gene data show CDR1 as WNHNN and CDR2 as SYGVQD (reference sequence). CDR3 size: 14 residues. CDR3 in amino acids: CATPNRGLVTEAFF. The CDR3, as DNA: TGCGCCACGCCGAACAGGGGGCTGGTCACTGAAGCTTTCTTT.

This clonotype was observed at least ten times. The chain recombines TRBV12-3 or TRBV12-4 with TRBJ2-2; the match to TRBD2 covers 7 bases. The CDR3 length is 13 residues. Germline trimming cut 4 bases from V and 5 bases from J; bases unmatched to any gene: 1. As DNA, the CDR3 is TGTGCCAGCAGTTCCGGGAGGACCGGGGAGCTGTTTTTT. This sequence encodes CASSSGRTGELFF.

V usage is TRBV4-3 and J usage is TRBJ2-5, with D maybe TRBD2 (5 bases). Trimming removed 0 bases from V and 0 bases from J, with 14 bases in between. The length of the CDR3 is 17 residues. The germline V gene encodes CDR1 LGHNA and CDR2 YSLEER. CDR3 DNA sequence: TGCGCCAGCAGCCAAGATGGGAGACGGGGATACCAAGAGACCCAGTACTTC. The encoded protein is CASSQDGRRGYQETQYF.

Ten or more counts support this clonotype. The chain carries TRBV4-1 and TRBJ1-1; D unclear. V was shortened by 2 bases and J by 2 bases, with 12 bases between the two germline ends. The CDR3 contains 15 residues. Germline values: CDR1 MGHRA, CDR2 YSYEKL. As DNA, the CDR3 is TGCGCCAGCAGCCAATCTTTGGGCCTAAACACTGAAGCTTTCTTT. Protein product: CASSQSLGLNTEAFF.

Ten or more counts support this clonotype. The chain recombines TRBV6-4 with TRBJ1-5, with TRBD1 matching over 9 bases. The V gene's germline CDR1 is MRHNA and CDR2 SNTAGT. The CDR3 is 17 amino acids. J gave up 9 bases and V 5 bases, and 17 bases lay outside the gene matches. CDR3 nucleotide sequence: TGTGCCAGCAGTAGCATGCCTCCGGGACAGGGCACTAGGCCCCAGCATTTT. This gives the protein CASSSMPPGQGTRPQHF.

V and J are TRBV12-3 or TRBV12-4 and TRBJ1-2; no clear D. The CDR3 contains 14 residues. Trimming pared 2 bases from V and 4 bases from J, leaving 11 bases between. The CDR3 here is CASSLSTSLYGYTF. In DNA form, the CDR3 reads TGTGCCAGCAGTTTAAGTACAAGTCTCTATGGCTACACCTTC.

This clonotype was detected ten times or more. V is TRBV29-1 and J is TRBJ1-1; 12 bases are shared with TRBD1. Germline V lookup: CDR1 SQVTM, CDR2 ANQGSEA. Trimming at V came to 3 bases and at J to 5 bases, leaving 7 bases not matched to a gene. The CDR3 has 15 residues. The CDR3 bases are TGCAGCGTTGAGGGGGACAGGGGGCGGGAAACTGAAGCTTTCTTT. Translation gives CSVEGDRGRETEAFF.

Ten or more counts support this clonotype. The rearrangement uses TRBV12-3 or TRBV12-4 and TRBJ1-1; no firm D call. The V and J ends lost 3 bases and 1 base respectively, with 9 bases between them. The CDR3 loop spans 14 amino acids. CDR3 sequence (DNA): TGTGCCAGCAGTTTGAGACAACCGAACACTGAAGCTTTCTTT. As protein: CASSLRQPNTEAFF.

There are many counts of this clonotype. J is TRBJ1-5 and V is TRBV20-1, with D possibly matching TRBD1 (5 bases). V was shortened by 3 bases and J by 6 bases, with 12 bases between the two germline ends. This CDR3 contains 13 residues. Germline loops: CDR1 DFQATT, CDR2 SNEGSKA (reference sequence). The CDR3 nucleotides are TGCAGTGCTAGCAGCAGGGCTGTTCAGCCCCAGCATTTT. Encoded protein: CSASSRAVQPQHF.

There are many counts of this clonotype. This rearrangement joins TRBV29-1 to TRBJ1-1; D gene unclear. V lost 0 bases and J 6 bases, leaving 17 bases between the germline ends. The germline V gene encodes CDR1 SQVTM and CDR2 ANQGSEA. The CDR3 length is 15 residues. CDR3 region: CSVEDPGAVSAEAFF. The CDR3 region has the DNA TGCAGCGTTGAAGATCCAGGCGCGGTTAGCGCTGAAGCTTTCTTT.

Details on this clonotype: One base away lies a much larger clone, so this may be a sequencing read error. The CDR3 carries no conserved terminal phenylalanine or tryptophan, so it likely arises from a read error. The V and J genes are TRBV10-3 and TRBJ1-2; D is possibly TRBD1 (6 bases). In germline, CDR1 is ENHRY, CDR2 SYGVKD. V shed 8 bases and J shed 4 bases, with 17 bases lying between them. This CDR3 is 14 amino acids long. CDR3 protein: CAIGKGDSGYGYTL. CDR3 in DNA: TGTGCCATCGGAAAGGGGGATTCAGGCTATGGCTACACCCTC.

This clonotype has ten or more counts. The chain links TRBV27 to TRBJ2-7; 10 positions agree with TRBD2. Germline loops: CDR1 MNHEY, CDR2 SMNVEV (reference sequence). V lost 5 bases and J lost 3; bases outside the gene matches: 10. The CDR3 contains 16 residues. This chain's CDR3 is CASSPRGSGRVYEQYF. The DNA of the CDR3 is TGTGCCAGCAGTCCGCGCGGGAGCGGGAGGGTCTACGAGCAGTACTTC.

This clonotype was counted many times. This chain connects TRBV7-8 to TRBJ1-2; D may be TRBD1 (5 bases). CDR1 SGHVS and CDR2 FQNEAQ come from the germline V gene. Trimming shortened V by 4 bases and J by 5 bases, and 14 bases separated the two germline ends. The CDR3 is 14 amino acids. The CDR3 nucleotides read TGTGCCAGCAGCTCAATCCAACAGGCATATGGCTACACCTTC. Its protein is CASSSIQQAYGYTF. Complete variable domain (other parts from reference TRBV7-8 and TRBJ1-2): GAGVSQSPRYKVAKRGQDVALRCDPISGHVSLFWYQQALGQGPEFLTYFQNEAQLDKSGLPSDRFFAERPEGSVSTLKIQRTQQEDSAVYLCASSSIQQAYGYTFGSGTRLTVV.